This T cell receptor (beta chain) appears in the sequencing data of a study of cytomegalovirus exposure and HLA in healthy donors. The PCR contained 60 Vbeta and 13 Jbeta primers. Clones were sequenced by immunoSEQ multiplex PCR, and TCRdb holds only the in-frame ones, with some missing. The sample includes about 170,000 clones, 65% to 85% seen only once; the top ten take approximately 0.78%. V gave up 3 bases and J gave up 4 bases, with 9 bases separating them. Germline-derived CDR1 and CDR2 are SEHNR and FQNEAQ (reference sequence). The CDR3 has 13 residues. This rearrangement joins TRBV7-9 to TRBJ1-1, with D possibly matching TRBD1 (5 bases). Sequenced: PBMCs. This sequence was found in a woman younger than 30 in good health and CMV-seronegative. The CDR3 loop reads CASSFGGSTEAFF. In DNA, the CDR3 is TGTGCCAGCAGCTTCGGGGGGAGCACTGAAGCTTTCTTT.